The T cell receptor beta chain described here comes from a study of early T cells in non-severe SARS-CoV-2 infection. Turning to the study itself: Unsorted whole-blood RNA was sequenced in bulk, leaving chains unpaired. Study conclusions and caveats: Private and CD4 specificities were missed by VDJdb matching, which favored anti-spike CD8 responses.

In TCRdb, the 5' RACE reads were re-called with MiXCR into one record per CDR3 protein. The table has 95,000 to 100,000 distinct CDR3 sequences, roughly 13% seen once. The V end lost 6 bases, the J end lost 7 bases, and 19 bases lay between the germline ends. This CDR3 has 15 amino acids. Regarding this clonotype: Its antigen remains unidentified.

Sequencing was done on a sample of whole blood. The rearrangement links TRBV12-3 or TRBV12-4 to TRBJ1-3; D unclear. This clonotype originated in an adult who was a healthcare worker with PCR-confirmed SARS-CoV-2 infection or an uninfected control (not recorded which). The CDR3 sequence is CASSWVHRFRNTIYF. CDR3 bases: TGTGCCAGCAGCTGGGTACACCGCTTCAGGAACACCATATATTTT.